This TCR beta chain was found in a study of response to subunit inactivated influenza vaccine. Overall study findings and caveats: The authors suggested that few new T cells are recruited per seasonal influenza vaccination.

TCRdb re-derived calls from the RT-PCR reads in MiXCR, one entry per CDR3 protein. In the table there are 750,000 to 850,000 distinct CDR3 sequences, around 20% of which are singletons. On this clonotype: Antigen: not known.

The clonotype was recovered from a man aged 45-60 years who received an inactivated influenza vaccine. The material was PBMCs from blood, obtained roughly 5 days after vaccination.

In DNA form, the CDR3 reads TGTGCCAGCAGCTTAGTGGCGGTGGTCACAGATACGCAGTATTTT. Translated, it gives CASSLVAVVTDTQYF. J is TRBJ2-3 and V is TRBV7-6, with D uncertain. V lost 1 base and J 2 bases, leaving 10 bases between the germline ends. From germline, CDR1 is SGHVS and CDR2 FNYEAQ. The CDR3 runs 15 residues. Looking up the rest from reference TRBV7-6 and TRBJ2-3 gives the full variable domain: GAGVSQSPRYKVTKRGQDVALRCDPISGHVSLYWYRQALGQGPEFLTYFNYEAQQDKSGLPNDRFSAERPEGSISTLTIQRTEQRDSAMYRCASSLVAVVTDTQYFGPGTRLTVL.